The 8 T cell receptor beta chains below all came from one sample that was sequenced in a study of T cells in Graves' hyperthyroidism and ophthalmopathy. Researchers amplified the TCR beta CDR3 regions from RNA transcripts. A set of HTBI primers served as the primers for a first-round RT-PCR of the TCR CDR3. TCRdb re-analysed the multiplex PCR reads in MiXCR, keeping a single row per CDR3 protein. The data hold roughly 720,000 distinct CDR3 sequences, with around 16% observed a single time. The sequencing input was blood. All receptors derive from a man in his fifties or sixties with Graves' hyperthyroidism.

The V gene is TRBV7-9, the J gene TRBJ2-5; 7 bases match TRBD2. The CDR3 consists of 15 residues. V was pared by 3 bases and J by 2 bases, with 6 bases of the junction left unmatched. Germline V lookup: CDR1 SEHNR, CDR2 FQNEAQ (reference sequence). The DNA for the CDR3 is TGTGCCAGCAGCTTCGTGGGGGGGGTGCAAGAGACCCAGTACTTC. This codes for CASSFVGGVQETQYF. The full variable domain, rest sourced from reference TRBV7-9 and TRBJ2-5, is DTGVSQNPRHKITKRGQNVTFRCDPISEHNRLYWYRQTLGQGPEFLTYFQNEAQLEKSRLLSDRFSAERPKGSFSTLEIQRTEQGDSAMYLCASSFVGGVQETQYFGPGTRLLVL.

This clonotype has a count of ten or more. The chain is built from TRBV27 and TRBJ1-1; D is possibly TRBD1 (5 bases). The V gene lost 10 bases and the J gene lost 6 bases, with 21 bases spanning the gap. Per germline, CDR1 MNHEY and CDR2 SMNVEV (reference sequence). This CDR3 has 14 amino acids. The CDR3 loop is CATAVRGLGAEAFF. The CDR3 DNA is TGTGCCACCGCTGTACGGGGGTTAGGGGCTGAAGCTTTCTTT.

The chain uses TRBV11-1 and TRBJ2-3; 11 bases align to TRBD2. With V trimmed by 6 bases and J by 1 base, 3 bases remained unmatched. The germline V gene has CDR1 SGHAT and CDR2 FQDESV (reference sequence). The CDR3 contains 15 residues. CDR3 amino acids: CASRLAGVGTDTQYF. The CDR3 DNA follows: TGTGCCAGCAGACTAGCGGGAGTGGGCACAGATACGCAGTATTTT.

This clonotype was seen many times. This chain links TRBV6-5 with TRBJ1-2; D is undetermined. CDR1 and CDR2 from the germline V gene are MNHEY and SVGAGI. This CDR3 region has 15 residues. Trimming shortened V by 0 bases and J by 0 bases, and 8 bases separated the two germline ends. Here the CDR3 DNA reads TGTGCCAGCAGTTACTCCAGTGGAGCTAACTATGGCTACACCTTC. Amino acid sequence: CASSYSSGANYGYTF.

The J gene is TRBJ2-7, the V gene TRBV25-1, with D perhaps TRBD2 (6 bases). V shed 4 bases and J shed 2 bases, with 12 bases lying between them. CDR1 and CDR2 from the germline V gene are MGHDK and SYGVNS. This CDR3 region has 14 residues. CDR3 bases: TGTGCCAGCAGTGCGCGGGGCGGCCCCTACGAGCAGTACTTC. Its protein is CASSARGGPYEQYF.

This clonotype was seen at least ten times. The chain recombines TRBV2 with TRBJ1-2; D gene unclear. V was shortened by 3 bases and J by 8 bases, with 4 bases between the two germline ends. The CDR3 extends over 10 amino acids. From germline, CDR1 is SNHLY and CDR2 FYNNEI. CDR3 protein: CASSERGYTF. In DNA form, the CDR3 reads TGTGCCAGCAGTGAGAGGGGCTACACCTTC.

To note about this clonotype: A read error may be the cause here, since a much bigger clone is one base away. As the CDR3 is not closed by the conserved phenylalanine or tryptophan, this likely results from a read error. The chain employs TRBV7-6 and TRBJ2-3; 7 bases align to TRBD2. With 1 base clipped from V and 7 bases from J, the junction kept 8 bases outside the gene matches. The CDR3 runs 15 residues. Germline V lookup: CDR1 SGHVS, CDR2 FNYEAQ. The CDR3 is CASSLVSASGNTQYC. The CDR3 coding sequence is TGTGCCAGCAGCTTAGTCTCGGCTAGCGGAAATACGCAGTATTGT.

Many counts were recorded for this clonotype. The V and J genes are TRBV28 and TRBJ1-2; no clear D. The CDR3 has 12 amino acids. V lost 3 bases and J lost 4, with 6 bases in between. The V gene's germline CDR1 is MDHEN and CDR2 SYDVKM. The CDR3 loop reads CASSLVSYGYTF. CDR3 bases: TGTGCCAGCAGTTTGGTCTCCTATGGCTACACCTTC.